The 10 T cell receptor beta chains below all came from one sample that was sequenced in a study of PD-1 blockade in classical Hodgkin lymphoma. All patients relapsed after autologous stem cell transplantation, and brentuximab vedotin exposure varied. Generated by immunoSEQ multiplex PCR, the TCRdb table keeps only in-frame clones and is missing some. The table has about 36,000 clones, about 70% seen once; the top ten hold roughly 13%. Sequenced material: peripheral blood mononuclear cells (PBMCs), taken before the second cycle of nivolumab. Receptor source: a human donor with classical Hodgkin lymphoma.

The chain joins TRBV21-1 to TRBJ1-2; TRBD1 reflects the table's D call only, with no check against the DNA. TRBV21-1 is termed a pseudogene. This CDR3 contains 16 residues. The CDR3: CASSKIRGQGIYGYTF. Here the CDR3 DNA reads TGTGCCAGCAGCAAAATCCGGGGACAGGGAATCTATGGCTACACCTTC.

This chain joins TRBV6-5 and TRBJ2-5, with TRBD2 identical over 7 bases. The CDR3 consists of 15 residues. With 2 bases clipped from V and 1 base from J, the junction kept 4 bases outside the gene matches. Germline CDR1 reads MNHEY; CDR2 reads SVGAGI. The CDR3 DNA sequence: TGTGCCAGCAGTTACCGGGGCGGGAGCCAAGAGACCCAGTACTTC. This gives the protein CASSYRGGSQETQYF.

This clone was counted a few times. The chain combines TRBV19 with TRBJ2-5; 7 nucleotides match TRBD2. The germline CDR1 and CDR2 sequences are LNHDA and SQIVND (reference sequence). The CDR3 length is 14 residues. V lost 6 bases, J lost 7 bases, and 11 bases stayed unmatched. CDR3 region: CASSIQWTSGTQYF. The CDR3 nucleotides are TGTGCCAGTAGCATACAATGGACTAGTGGGACCCAGTACTTC.

This clone was counted once. V and J are TRBV10-3 and TRBJ1-4; TRBD1 aligns across 7 bases. The CDR3 sequence is 13 residues long. Looked up from germline, CDR1 is ENHRY and CDR2 is SYGVKD. The ends lost 8 bases at V and 3 bases at J; junction bases unmatched: 3. The CDR3 here is CAIAGTANEKLFF. The CDR3 DNA follows: TGTGCCATCGCCGGGACAGCTAATGAAAAACTGTTTTTT.

The J gene is TRBJ1-3, the V gene TRBV19; D perhaps matches TRBD1 (5 bases). Germline V gene sequence: CDR1 LNHDA, CDR2 SQIVND (reference sequence). V was cut by 3 bases and J by 5 bases, with 8 bases left in between. The CDR3 sequence is 13 residues long. CDR3 coding DNA: TGTGCCAGTAGTATGCGGGACCGAAACACCATATATTTT. Translated: CASSMRDRNTIYF.

The rearrangement joins TRBV5-8 to TRBJ2-7; TRBD1 matches 11 bases. Germline loops: CDR1 SGHTS, CDR2 YDEGEE. Losses at the gene ends were 1 base for V and 4 bases for J; bases not matched to a gene: 4. The CDR3 length is 15 residues. CDR3 residues: CASSLRTGGLYEQYF. The CDR3 DNA follows: TGTGCCAGCAGCTTGCGGACAGGGGGCCTTTACGAGCAGTACTTC.

This rearrangement joins TRBV7-6 to TRBJ2-3; D may be TRBD1 (6 bases). Germline V CDR1 and CDR2: SGHVS, FNYEAQ. This CDR3 comprises 16 residues. V gave up 1 base and J gave up 6 bases, with 17 bases separating them. The CDR3 protein is CASSLGTGTSGDTQYF. The CDR3 bases are TGTGCCAGCAGCTTAGGGACCGGGACATCGGGGGATACGCAGTATTTT.

This clone has only a few counts. The V call is TRBV14, the J call TRBJ2-7; D is undetermined. V dropped 1 base and J dropped 2 bases, with 9 bases sitting between them. Germline V gene sequence: CDR1 SGHDN, CDR2 FVKESK. This CDR3 is 14 amino acids long. The CDR3 here is CASSQVDGPYEQYF. For the CDR3, the DNA is TGTGCCAGCAGCCAAGTAGATGGACCCTACGAGCAGTACTTC.

The J gene is TRBJ2-5, the V gene TRBV5-1, with D possibly matching TRBD1 (5 bases). Trimming stripped 4 bases from V and 1 base from J, with 11 bases between. CDR1 is SGHRS and CDR2 is YFSETQ in the germline V gene. This CDR3 contains 14 residues. The DNA for the CDR3 is TGCGCCAGCAGCAATGGACAACGCCAAGAGACCCAGTACTTC. Amino acid sequence: CASSNGQRQETQYF.

The chain uses TRBV2 and TRBJ1-4, with 11 bases lining up with TRBD1. Germline CDR1 is SNHLY and CDR2 is FYNNEI. The trim removed 6 bases at V and 6 bases at J, leaving 3 bases unmatched. The CDR3 contains 14 residues. CDR3 nucleotide sequence: TGTGCCAGCAGCCTGGGACAGGGGGATGAAAAACTGTTTTTT. This gives the protein CASSLGQGDEKLFF.